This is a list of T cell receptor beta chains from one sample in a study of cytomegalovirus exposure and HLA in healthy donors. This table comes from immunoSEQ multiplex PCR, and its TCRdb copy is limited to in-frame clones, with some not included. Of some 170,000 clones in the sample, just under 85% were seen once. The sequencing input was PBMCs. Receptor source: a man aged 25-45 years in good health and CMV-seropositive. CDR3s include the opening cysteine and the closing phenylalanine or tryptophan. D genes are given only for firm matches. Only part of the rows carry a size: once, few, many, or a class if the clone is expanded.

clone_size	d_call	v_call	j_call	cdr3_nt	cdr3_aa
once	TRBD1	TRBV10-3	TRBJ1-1	TGTGCCATCAGTGGCGGCAGGGGGAGGACTGAAGCTTTCTTT	CAISGGRGRTEAFF
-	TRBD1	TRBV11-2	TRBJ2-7	TGTGCCAGCAGCGCGACAGGGCGCGAGCAGTACTTC	CASSATGREQYF
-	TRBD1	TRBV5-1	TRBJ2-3	TGCGCCAGCTTCGAGGGGGCCCCCGCAGATACGCAGTATTTT	CASFEGAPADTQYF
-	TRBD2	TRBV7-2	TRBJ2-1	TGTGCCAGCAGCTTAGGCGGGGGGACGGATGAGCAGTTCTTC	CASSLGGGTDEQFF
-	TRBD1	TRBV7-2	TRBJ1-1	TGTGCCAGCAGCTCTGACAGGGAGAAAGCTTTCTTT	CASSSDREKAFF
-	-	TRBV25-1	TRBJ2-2	TGTGCCAGTGGGGGGACCGGGGAGCTGTTTTTT	CASGGTGELFF
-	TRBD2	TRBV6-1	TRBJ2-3	TGTGCCAGCAGTACCCGGACTAGCGGCACAGATACGCAGTATTTT	CASSTRTSGTDTQYF
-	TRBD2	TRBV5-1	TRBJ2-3	TGCGCCACCACCAGCGGGGGTCGCACAGATACGCAGTATTTT	CATTSGGRTDTQYF
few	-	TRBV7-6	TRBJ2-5	TGTGCCAGCAGCGGGGGCCTAGCAGAGACCCAGTACTTC	CASSGGLAETQYF
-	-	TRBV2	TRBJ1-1	TGTGCCAGCAGAGAAACGGGGGGGAACACTGAAGCTTTCTTT	CASRETGGNTEAFF
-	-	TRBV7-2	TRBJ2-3	TGTGCCAGCAGCTTAGGACTAGCAGATACGCAGTATTTT	CASSLGLADTQYF
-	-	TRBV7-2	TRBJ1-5	TGTGCCAGCAGCCCGGTCTGGGGCTACAATCAGCCCCAGCATTTT	CASSPVWGYNQPQHF
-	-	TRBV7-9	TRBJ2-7	TGTGCCAGCAGCCTTGGACAGAACTCCTACGAGCAGTACTTC	CASSLGQNSYEQYF
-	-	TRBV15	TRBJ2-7	TGTGCCAGGGGCAGGGTTAACGAGCAGTACTTC	CARGRVNEQYF
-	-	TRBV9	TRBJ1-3	TGTGCCAGCAGCGTAGAGGGGGGGCTAGGAAACACCATATATTTT	CASSVEGGLGNTIYF
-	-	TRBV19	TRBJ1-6	TGTGCCAGTAGTATAGGAGGAGGTTCACCCCTCCACTTT	CASSIGGGSPLHF
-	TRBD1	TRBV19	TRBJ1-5	TGTGCCAGTAGTGCGGGACAGCATAGCAATCAGCCCCAGCATTTT	CASSAGQHSNQPQHF
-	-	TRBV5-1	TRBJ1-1	TGCGCCAGCAGCTCTGTACAGGGTGTACTCACTGAAGCTTTCTTT	CASSSVQGVLTEAFF
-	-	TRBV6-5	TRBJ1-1	TGTGCCAGCAGTAACACGCAAATCACTGAAGCTTTCTTT	CASSNTQITEAFF
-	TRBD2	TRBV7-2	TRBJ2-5	TGTGCCAGCAGCTTAGAGGTAGCGGGGGCCCAAGAGACCCAGTACTTC	CASSLEVAGAQETQYF
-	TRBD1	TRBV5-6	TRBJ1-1	TGTGCCAGCAGCTTGGTGGACAGGGAGCCCGAAGCTTTCTTT	CASSLVDREPEAFF
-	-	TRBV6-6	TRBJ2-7	TGTGCCAGCAGTTCTACTCAAGTCTACGAGCAGTACTTC	CASSSTQVYEQYF
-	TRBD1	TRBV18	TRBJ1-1	TGTGCCAGCTCCGTGGGACAGGGTAGCACTGAAGCTTTCTTT	CASSVGQGSTEAFF
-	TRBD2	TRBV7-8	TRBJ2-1	TGTGCCAGCAGTTACGCCGGGACTAGAGCCTACAATGAGCAGTTCTTC	CASSYAGTRAYNEQFF
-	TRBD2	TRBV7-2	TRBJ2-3	TGTGCCAGCAGCCCTCTAGCGGGGGGGGCTACGCAGTATTTT	CASSPLAGGATQYF
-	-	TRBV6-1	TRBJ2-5	TGTGCCAGCAGTGAACTCGGCAGGGTCCAAGAGACCCAGTACTTC	CASSELGRVQETQYF
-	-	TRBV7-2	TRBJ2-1	TGTGCCAGCACGGCACTGGGGGGCTCCTACAATGAGCAGTTCTTC	CASTALGGSYNEQFF
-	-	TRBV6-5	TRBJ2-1	TGTGCCAGCAGTTACTTTACTCGGAGTGAGCAGTTCTTC	CASSYFTRSEQFF
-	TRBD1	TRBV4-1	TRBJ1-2	TGCGCCAGCAGCCAGACGACAGGGTCCTTCTATGGCTACACCTTC	CASSQTTGSFYGYTF